This TCR beta chain was captured by sequencing in a study of cytomegalovirus exposure and HLA in healthy donors. The overall study: Early released data had tens of millions of unique TCRs, all coming from HLA-typed donors.

PCR used 60 Vbeta primers and 13 Jbeta primers. Measured with immunoSEQ multiplex PCR; TCRdb has only the in-frame clones, and not every one. The sample includes some 140,000 clones, approximately 79% of them seen just once. This CDR3 region has 16 residues. Germline V lookup: CDR1 SGHNT, CDR2 YYREEE (reference sequence). V dropped 3 bases and J dropped 1; count of bases not matched to a gene: 8. This clone showed up just a few times. This TCR was recovered from a man aged 40-49 years in good health and CMV-seropositive. Sequences were obtained from PBMCs. The chain is built from TRBV5-4 and TRBJ2-7, with 9 bases that match TRBD2. The CDR3 loop is CASSSLAGLASYEQYF. The DNA for the CDR3 is TGTGCCAGCAGCTCGCTAGCGGGGCTAGCTTCCTACGAGCAGTACTTC.